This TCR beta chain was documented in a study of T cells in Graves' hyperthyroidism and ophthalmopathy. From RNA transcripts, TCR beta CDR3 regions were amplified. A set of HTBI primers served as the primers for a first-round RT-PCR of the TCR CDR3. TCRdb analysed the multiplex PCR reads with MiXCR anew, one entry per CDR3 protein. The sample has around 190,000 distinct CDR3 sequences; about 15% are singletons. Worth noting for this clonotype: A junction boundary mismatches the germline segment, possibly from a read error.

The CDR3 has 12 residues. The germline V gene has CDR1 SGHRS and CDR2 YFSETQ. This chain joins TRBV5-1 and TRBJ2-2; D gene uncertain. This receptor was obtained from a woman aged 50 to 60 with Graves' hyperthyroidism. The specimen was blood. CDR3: CAGSYNAGELFF. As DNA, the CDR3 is TGCGCCGGCAGCTATAACGCCGGGGAGCTGTTTTTT. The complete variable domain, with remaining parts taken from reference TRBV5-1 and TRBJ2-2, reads KAGVTQTPRYLIKTRGQQVTLSCSPISGHRSVSWYQQTPGQGLQFLFEYFSETQRNKGNFPGRFSGRQFSNSRSEMNVSTLELGDSALYLCAGSYNAGELFFGEGSRLTVL.